The clone carrying this T cell receptor (beta chain) was observed a handful of times. Authors' methods: For nucleated cells, counts were estimated from reference gene primer amplification. Libraries were prepared by immunoSEQ multiplex PCR; TCRdb keeps only in-frame clonotypes and omits some of them. V and J calls and clone size follow that table, whereas D and trimming were derived from the DNA. The top ten hold around 7% of the sample, which has tens of thousands of clones, around 83% seen once. The sample originates from a study of blood T cell repertoires in COVID-19. The germline V gene has CDR1 MDHEN and CDR2 SYDVKM. CDR3 length: 17 residues. Trimming took 4 bases from V and 2 from J; bases not matched to a gene: 9.

The chain recombines TRBV28 with TRBJ2-1, with TRBD1 matching 9 bases. This receptor was identified in a man aged 55 to 70 with active COVID-19. The sequencing input was peripheral blood. This CDR3 reads CASSSPGTGFTYNEQFF. DNA for the CDR3: TGTGCCAGCAGTTCCCCCGGGACAGGGTTTACCTACAATGAGCAGTTCTTC.